These 23 T cell receptor beta chains originate from one sample sequenced in a study of beta chain features in type 1 diabetes. Reverse transcription of all isolated RNA meant that expressed TCRB transcripts were sequenced. Sequencing was performed with immunoSEQ multiplex PCR; in TCRdb, only in-frame clones are kept and a portion is missing. The sample holds 220,000 or so clones; approximately 70% are singletons and the top ten take 0.053%. The material sequenced was naive CD4+ T cells from blood. Every receptor here comes from a man aged 25-45 years in good health.

This clone was counted a single time. The CDR3 is CASSLSGSDNEQFF. The CDR3 nucleotides are TGTGCCAGCAGCTTGTCGGGCAGCGACAATGAGCAGTTCTTC. This chain links TRBV5-4 with TRBJ2-1; D is undetermined. Germline CDR1 and CDR2: SGHNT and YYREEE (reference sequence). CDR3 size: 14 residues. The V and J ends lost 1 base and 5 bases respectively, with 10 bases between them.

The gene calls are TRBV29-1 and TRBJ2-5; D unclear. Deletions cut 7 bases from V and 0 bases from J, with 9 bases between. There are 12 residues in the CDR3. CDR1 is SQVTM and CDR2 is ANQGSEA in the germline V gene. The CDR3 nucleotides read TGCAGCGCTGAGAGGTACCAAGAGACCCAGTACTTC. As protein: CSAERYQETQYF.

This clone has more than one count but fewer than ten. V and J are TRBV29-1 and TRBJ2-2, with D tentatively TRBD2 (5 bases). This CDR3 region has 14 residues. The V end was cut by 4 bases, the J end by 2 bases, with 11 bases between. Germline V gene sequence: CDR1 SQVTM, CDR2 ANQGSEA. CDR3 coding DNA: TGCAGCGTTGTCGGGGTCGTAAACACCGGGGAGCTGTTTTTT. This sequence encodes CSVVGVVNTGELFF.

This sequence joins TRBV30 and TRBJ1-1; 9 bases agree with TRBD1. Germline CDR1 GTSNPN, CDR2 SVGIG (reference sequence). The CDR3 loop spans 14 amino acids. Unmatched junction bases numbered 6, after V lost 2 bases and J lost 5 bases. The CDR3 nucleotides read TGTGCCTGGAGTCCACAGGGGGCGCGAACTGAAGCTTTCTTT. It codes for CAWSPQGARTEAFF.

The chain joins TRBV30 to TRBJ1-2; a weak D match, TRBD1 (5 bases). V lost 3 bases and J lost 3, with 14 bases in between. The germline gives CDR1 GTSNPN, CDR2 SVGIG (reference sequence). This CDR3 is built from 14 residues. Here the CDR3 reads CAWRTGGEHYGYTF. The CDR3 coding sequence is TGTGCCTGGAGGACTGGAGGGGAGCACTATGGCTACACCTTC.

This sequence joins TRBV13 and TRBJ1-2, with D unclear. This CDR3 is 13 amino acids long. Trimming left V 5 bases short and J 5 bases short, with 12 bases between. Looked up from germline, CDR1 is PRHDT and CDR2 is FYEKMQ (reference sequence). The CDR3 coding sequence is TGTGCCAGCAGCGTACTCTTGACTTATGGCTACACCTTC. Translated, it gives CASSVLLTYGYTF.

In this sample, this clone turned up once. The V gene is TRBV7-9, the J gene TRBJ1-5; D gene ambiguous. The CDR3 is made up of 14 amino acids. The V and J ends lost 3 bases and 2 bases respectively, with 8 bases between them. Germline-derived CDR1 and CDR2 are SEHNR and FQNEAQ (reference sequence). CDR3 nucleotide sequence: TGTGCCAGCAGCTTCAGCCGGGGCAATCAGCCCCAGCATTTT. It is translated as CASSFSRGNQPQHF.

This clone was seen only a few times. This sequence joins TRBV7-2 and TRBJ2-6; D call uncertain. Germline V CDR1 and CDR2: SGHTA, FQGNSA. V dropped 2 bases and J dropped 9 bases, with 11 bases sitting between them. The CDR3 runs to 14 residues. The DNA of the CDR3 is TGTGCCAGCAGCTTAACTACAGCGATCAACGTCCTGACTTTC. Its protein product is CASSLTTAINVLTF.

The chain employs TRBV19 and TRBJ2-3, with 8 bases lining up with TRBD2. The CDR3 is 16 amino acids. J gave up 2 bases and V 3 bases, and 7 bases lay outside the gene matches. The germline gives CDR1 LNHDA, CDR2 SQIVND (reference sequence). In DNA form, the CDR3 reads TGTGCCAGTAGTATGATGGTAGCGGGACCCACAGATACGCAGTATTTT. Amino acid sequence: CASSMMVAGPTDTQYF. Drawing the rest from reference TRBV19 and TRBJ2-3, the complete variable domain is DGGITQSPKYLFRKEGQNVTLSCEQNLNHDAMYWYRQDPGQGLRLIYYSQIVNDFQKGDIAEGYSVSREKKESFPLTVTSAQKNPTAFYLCASSMMVAGPTDTQYFGPGTRLTVL.

The chain recombines TRBV7-9 with TRBJ1-5, with D possibly TRBD1 on 6 matching bases. V was cut by 0 bases and J by 5 bases, with 8 bases left in between. Germline CDR1 SEHNR, CDR2 FQNEAQ (reference sequence). CDR3 size: 14 residues. This CDR3 is CASSLAPGDQPQHF. The CDR3 DNA follows: TGTGCCAGCAGCTTAGCGCCAGGGGATCAGCCCCAGCATTTT.

The chain uses TRBV30 and TRBJ1-1, with D perhaps matching TRBD1 (6 bases). The ends were cut back, 5 bases at V and 5 bases at J, with 15 bases in the middle. This CDR3 is 13 amino acids long. Germline CDR1 GTSNPN, CDR2 SVGIG (reference sequence). The CDR3: CAWDTGFWTEAFF. DNA for the CDR3: TGTGCCTGGGATACAGGGTTTTGGACTGAAGCTTTCTTT. Looking up the rest from reference TRBV30 and TRBJ1-1 gives the full variable domain: SQTIHQWPATLVQPVGSPLSLECTVEGTSNPNLYWYRQAAGRGLQLLFYSVGIGQISSEVPQNLSASRPQDRQFILSSKKLLLSDSGFYLCAWDTGFWTEAFFGQGTRLTVV.

The chain joins TRBV13 to TRBJ1-2; 7 nucleotides line up with TRBD1. V shed 5 bases and J 3 bases; nucleotides not matched to a gene: 12. Per germline, CDR1 PRHDT and CDR2 FYEKMQ (reference sequence). The CDR3 totals 16 residues. CDR3 residues: CASSPRQGRADYGYTF. The CDR3 nucleotides are TGTGCCAGCAGCCCAAGACAGGGCCGTGCGGACTATGGCTACACCTTC.

The chain recombines TRBV29-1 with TRBJ2-3; no definite D call. The V gene lost 3 bases and the J gene lost 3 bases, with 7 bases spanning the gap. Germline loops: CDR1 SQVTM, CDR2 ANQGSEA. The CDR3 extends over 12 amino acids. The CDR3 coding sequence is TGCAGCGTTGATCGGATAACAGATACGCAGTATTTT. Translating gives CSVDRITDTQYF.

The chain uses TRBV30 and TRBJ2-7, with 9 bases identical to TRBD2. Germline CDR1 is GTSNPN and CDR2 is SVGIG (reference sequence). J gave up 7 bases and V 1 base, and 2 bases lay outside the gene matches. The CDR3 is 12 residues long. CDR3 sequence (DNA): TGTGCCTGGAGTGGGCTAGCGGGAGAGCAGTACTTC. Amino acids: CAWSGLAGEQYF. The full variable domain, in which reference TRBV30 and TRBJ2-7 provide the parts outside the CDR3, is SQTIHQWPATLVQPVGSPLSLECTVEGTSNPNLYWYRQAAGRGLQLLFYSVGIGQISSEVPQNLSASRPQDRQFILSSKKLLLSDSGFYLCAWSGLAGEQYFGPGTRLTVT.

V is TRBV14 and J is TRBJ2-1; D is unclear. Between the trimmed V and J ends, which lost 3 bases and 13 bases, there was a span of 10 bases. The CDR3 loop spans 11 amino acids. Looked up from germline, CDR1 is SGHDN and CDR2 is FVKESK. CDR3 residues: CASSQTSPQFF. As DNA, the CDR3 is TGTGCCAGCAGCCAGACTTCGCCACAGTTCTTC.

This chain joins TRBV6-5 and TRBJ2-3; tentatively, D is TRBD1 (5 bases). Trimming took 7 bases from V and 3 from J, leaving 14 bases between them. Germline CDR1 reads MNHEY; CDR2 reads SVGAGI. The CDR3 loop spans 14 amino acids. CDR3 region: CASTVTVGTDTQYF. The CDR3 nucleotides are TGTGCCAGCACCGTGACAGTAGGTACAGATACGCAGTATTTT.

This chain links TRBV5-1 with TRBJ2-4; 9 nucleotides match TRBD1. J was trimmed by 7 bases and V by 3 bases; bases with no gene match: 5. From germline, CDR1 is SGHRS and CDR2 YFSETQ. CDR3 length: 14 residues. The CDR3 reads CASSSMGQGNIQYF. In DNA form, the CDR3 reads TGCGCCAGCAGCTCGATGGGACAGGGTAACATTCAGTACTTC.

The chain uses TRBV18 and TRBJ1-1; 11 nucleotides line up with TRBD1. This CDR3 comprises 15 residues. The V and J ends lost 5 bases and 4 bases, in that order; junction bases with no gene match: 6. Germline CDR1 is KGHSH and CDR2 is LQKENI. In DNA form, the CDR3 reads TGTGCCAGCTCAGTCGGACAGGGGGCGGTCACTGAAGCTTTCTTT. This gives the protein CASSVGQGAVTEAFF.

CDR3: CASSPYGTGVYNSPLHF. DNA for the CDR3: TGTGCCAGCTCACCGTACGGGACAGGGGTTTACAATTCACCCCTCCACTTT. The chain combines TRBV18 with TRBJ1-6; 10 bases align to TRBD1. J was trimmed by 7 bases and V by 3 bases; bases with no gene match: 9. Germline V gene lookup returns CDR1 KGHSH and CDR2 LQKENI. The CDR3 has 17 amino acids.

J is TRBJ1-2 and V is TRBV30, with D maybe TRBD1 (5 bases). The CDR3 sequence is 13 residues long. V lost 3 bases and J 8 bases, leaving 16 bases between the germline ends. Germline CDR1 GTSNPN, CDR2 SVGIG (reference sequence). In DNA, the CDR3 is TGTGCCTGGAGCCCCGGGACCCGCTGGGGCTACACCTTC. As protein: CAWSPGTRWGYTF.

V and J are TRBV29-1 and TRBJ2-1, with D hard to call. CDR1 is SQVTM, CDR2 ANQGSEA, per germline. The CDR3 has 12 amino acids. Trimming shortened V by 4 bases and J by 3 bases, and 7 bases separated the two germline ends. CDR3 in amino acids: CSVGRVYNEQFF. CDR3 bases: TGCAGCGTTGGACGGGTCTACAATGAGCAGTTCTTC.

CDR3 DNA: TGTGCCAGCAGCCCTGCTAGGACAGGGTTGAATGAGCAGTTCTTC. Translating it yields CASSPARTGLNEQFF. V and J are TRBV21-1 and TRBJ2-1; the D call in the table, TRBD1, was not verified against the DNA. TRBV21-1 is designated a pseudogene. There are 15 residues in the CDR3.

V is TRBV9 and J is TRBJ1-1, with D hard to call. Germline V gene lookup returns CDR1 SGDLS and CDR2 YYNGEE. CDR3 size: 15 residues. V was pared by 0 bases and J by 2 bases, with 11 bases between. The CDR3 DNA follows: TGTGCCAGCAGCGTAGGCGGCAGCTTTAACACTGAAGCTTTCTTT. This codes for CASSVGGSFNTEAFF.